The source of this TCR beta chain is a study of graft-versus-host responses after intestinal transplantation. Looking at the study overall: Recipients were given multivisceral, liver-intestinal, or isolated intestinal transplants. Every transplant recipient was induced with anti-thymocyte globulin, then maintained on tacrolimus and steroids for two to four years.

For this clone: The antigen is not known.

Measured with immunoSEQ multiplex PCR; TCRdb has only the in-frame clones, and not every one. Among tens of thousands of clones listed, 91% were seen once. The receptor was isolated from a human donor who received an intestinal transplant. This material consisted of unstimulated CD4+ T cells sorted from spleen or lymph node cells, taken before intestinal transplant.

The CDR3 loop is CASSSMGTGPYEQYF. In DNA, the CDR3 is TGTGCCAGCAGCTCAATGGGGACTGGTCCCTACGAGCAGTACTTC. The rearrangement links TRBV7-9 to TRBJ2-7; perhaps TRBD2 as D (6 bases). V dropped 4 bases and J dropped 2 bases, with 15 bases sitting between them. This CDR3 has 15 amino acids. CDR1 and CDR2 from the germline V gene are SEHNR and FQNEAQ (reference sequence).